Below, 17 T cell receptor beta chains from the same sample are listed, as sequenced in a study of blood T cell repertoires in COVID-19. Libraries were prepared by immunoSEQ multiplex PCR; TCRdb keeps only in-frame clonotypes and omits some of them. The sample yields 140,000 or so clones, around 86% seen once. Sequencing was performed on peripheral blood. The receptors come from a human donor in a cohort sampled during active COVID-19.

This clone is a singleton in its sample. DNA for the CDR3: TGTGCCAGCAGTGAACAGGGTCCCTATGGCTACACCTTC. Its protein product is CASSEQGPYGYTF. The genes are TRBV28 and TRBJ1-2, with D tentatively TRBD1 (6 bases). V was shortened by 5 bases and J by 4 bases, with 11 bases between the two germline ends. Germline CDR1 is MDHEN and CDR2 is SYDVKM. CDR3 size: 13 residues.

The rearrangement uses TRBV30 and TRBJ1-6; TRBD1 matches 7 bases. The junction had 3 bases not matched to a gene; V was cut back by 2 bases and J by 8 bases. Germline loops: CDR1 GTSNPN, CDR2 SVGIG (reference sequence). The CDR3 is 13 amino acids. CDR3: CAWSRQGDSPLHF. CDR3 nucleotide sequence: TGTGCCTGGAGTAGACAGGGTGATTCACCCCTCCACTTT.

The chain links TRBV6-1 to TRBJ1-6, with D maybe TRBD1 (6 bases). CDR1 and CDR2 from the germline V gene are MNHNS and SASEGT. The CDR3 consists of 15 residues. V dropped 2 bases and J dropped 5 bases, with 10 bases sitting between them. CDR3 region: CASSELGQDNSPLHF. In DNA, the CDR3 is TGTGCCAGCAGTGAACTGGGACAAGATAATTCACCCCTCCACTTT.

In its sample, this clone was seen many times. V and J are TRBV12-3 or TRBV12-4 and TRBJ2-2, with a weak D call TRBD2 (5 bases). V dropped 6 bases and J dropped 6 bases, with 8 bases sitting between them. The CDR3 has 12 amino acids. CDR3 residues: CASRLVSGELFF. For the CDR3, the DNA is TGTGCCAGCAGACTAGTATCCGGGGAGCTGTTTTTT.

The chain uses TRBV19 and TRBJ1-3; D gene uncertain. The germline V and J ends were trimmed by 8 bases and 0 bases, with 11 bases remaining between them. CDR3 length equals 14 residues. CDR1 is LNHDA and CDR2 is SQIVND in the germline V gene (reference sequence). CDR3 nucleotide sequence: TGTGCCAGTTCGAGTTTTTCCTCTGGAAACACCATATATTTT. This translates into CASSSFSSGNTIYF.

This chain links TRBV30 with TRBJ2-1; 9 nucleotides line up with TRBD1. Germline CDR1 is GTSNPN and CDR2 is SVGIG (reference sequence). The junction had 3 bases not matched to a gene; V was cut back by 1 base and J by 5 bases. The CDR3 is 14 amino acids. This CDR3 is CAWSDGTGNNEQFF. The CDR3, as DNA: TGTGCCTGGAGTGACGGGACAGGGAACAATGAGCAGTTCTTC.

This clone was seen a handful of times. V gene TRBV7-8 combines with J gene TRBJ2-1; D gene ambiguous. Trimming stripped 4 bases from V and 0 bases from J, with 10 bases between. CDR3 length equals 15 residues. Germline assignment: CDR1 SGHVS and CDR2 FQNEAQ. The CDR3 reads CASSSELLSYNEQFF. The DNA of the CDR3 is TGTGCCAGCAGCTCCGAACTCCTCTCCTACAATGAGCAGTTCTTC.

The chain carries TRBV19 and TRBJ1-1; D is uncertain. With 5 bases removed from V and 5 bases from J, the gap between germline ends came to 15 bases. CDR3 length: 14 residues. Germline assignment: CDR1 LNHDA and CDR2 SQIVND (reference sequence). The CDR3: CASSLDHGGTEAFF. CDR3 bases: TGTGCCAGTAGTTTGGACCACGGAGGGACTGAAGCTTTCTTT.

This sequence joins TRBV28 and TRBJ1-2, with TRBD1 as a possible D gene (6 bases). This CDR3 has 15 amino acids. CDR1 MDHEN and CDR2 SYDVKM come from the germline V gene. With 6 bases removed from V and 3 bases from J, the gap between germline ends came to 17 bases. The CDR3, as DNA: TGTGCCAGCAGGATCTCAGGGGCCACTGACTATGGCTACACCTTC. It specifies CASRISGATDYGYTF.

In this sample, this clone turned up once. The chain has TRBV9 and TRBJ2-3, with D possibly being TRBD2 (6 bases). This CDR3 is built from 16 residues. Germline CDR1 reads SGDLS; CDR2 reads YYNGEE. V gave up 3 bases and J gave up 0 bases, with 14 bases separating them. The DNA for the CDR3 is TGTGCCAGCAGCGGCGGGGCTAGTTGGAGCACAGATACGCAGTATTTT. Translation gives CASSGGASWSTDTQYF.

The V gene is TRBV2, the J gene TRBJ2-1; no clear D gene. Trimming pared 7 bases from V and 0 bases from J, leaving 7 bases between. CDR1 SNHLY and CDR2 FYNNEI come from the germline V gene. The CDR3 has 13 amino acids. The CDR3 here is CASTRSSYNEQFF. The CDR3 coding sequence is TGTGCCAGCACCCGGAGCTCCTACAATGAGCAGTTCTTC.

The chain links TRBV30 to TRBJ2-3, with D possibly TRBD1 on 7 matching bases. CDR1 GTSNPN and CDR2 SVGIG come from the germline V gene (reference sequence). Between the trimmed V and J ends, which lost 5 bases and 5 bases, there was a span of 17 bases. The CDR3 covers 14 residues. Here the CDR3 reads CAWSGQSGLDTQYF. For the CDR3, the DNA is TGTGCCTGGTCGGGACAGTCGGGACTAGATACGCAGTATTTT.

The chain is built from TRBV27 and TRBJ1-5; 7 positions match TRBD1. Trimming took 6 bases from V and 3 from J; bases not matched to a gene: 2. Per germline, CDR1 MNHEY and CDR2 SMNVEV (reference sequence). The CDR3 loop spans 13 amino acids. CDR3 region: CASSDRVNQPQHF. The CDR3 region has the DNA TGTGCCAGCAGCGACAGGGTCAATCAGCCCCAGCATTTT.

The V and J genes are TRBV5-1 and TRBJ2-1, with 9 bases that match TRBD2. The germline V gene encodes CDR1 SGHRS and CDR2 YFSETQ. J was trimmed by 4 bases and V by 3 bases; bases with no gene match: 14. The CDR3 covers 18 residues. CDR3 in DNA: TGCGCCAGCAGCTCCACCAGGGGAGCGGGAGGCCTATACAATGAGCAGTTCTTC. Translation: CASSSTRGAGGLYNEQFF.

The chain carries TRBV7-9 and TRBJ2-3; 9 nucleotides agree with TRBD2. The length of the CDR3 is 15 residues. Unmatched junction bases numbered 3, after V lost 5 bases and J lost 0 bases. Germline V gene lookup returns CDR1 SEHNR and CDR2 FQNEAQ (reference sequence). The CDR3 DNA sequence: TGTGCCAGCAGCCGCCTAGCGGGAAGCACAGATACGCAGTATTTT. This encodes CASSRLAGSTDTQYF.

This clone was seen only once. V gene TRBV10-3 combines with J gene TRBJ1-5; D not certain. In germline, CDR1 is ENHRY, CDR2 SYGVKD. The CDR3 loop spans 15 amino acids. V gave up 4 bases and J gave up 6 bases, with 16 bases separating them. The CDR3, as DNA: TGTGCCATCAGTGCAGATGGGGAGGAAGGTCAGCCCCAGCATTTT. Its translation: CAISADGEEGQPQHF.

The chain has TRBV21-1 and TRBJ2-7; the DNA was not compared with TRBD1, the D call given in the table. TRBV21-1 represents a pseudogene. The CDR3 consists of 19 residues. CDR3 coding DNA: TGTGCCAGCAGCAAAGACCCACGAAAGGGGGCCCAATCCACCTACGAGCAGTACTTC. Its translation is CASSKDPRKGAQSTYEQYF.